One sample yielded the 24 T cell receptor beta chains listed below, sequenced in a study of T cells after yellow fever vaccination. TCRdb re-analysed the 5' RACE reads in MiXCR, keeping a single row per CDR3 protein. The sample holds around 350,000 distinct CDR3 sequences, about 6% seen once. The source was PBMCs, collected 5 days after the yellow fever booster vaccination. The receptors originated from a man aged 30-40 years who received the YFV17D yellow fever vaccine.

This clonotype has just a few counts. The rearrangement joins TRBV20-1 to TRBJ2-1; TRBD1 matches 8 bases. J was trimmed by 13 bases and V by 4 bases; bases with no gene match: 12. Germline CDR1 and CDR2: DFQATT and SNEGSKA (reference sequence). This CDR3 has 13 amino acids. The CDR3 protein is CSAIGSYGQGQFF. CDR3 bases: TGCAGTGCTATCGGTTCCTATGGACAGGGTCAGTTCTTC.

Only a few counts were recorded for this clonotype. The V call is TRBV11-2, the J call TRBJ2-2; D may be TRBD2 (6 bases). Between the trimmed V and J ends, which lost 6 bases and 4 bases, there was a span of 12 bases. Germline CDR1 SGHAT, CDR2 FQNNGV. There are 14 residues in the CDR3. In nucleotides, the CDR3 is TGTGCCAGCAGTTGGGGAGCGGGCACCGGGGAGCTGTTTTTT. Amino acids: CASSWGAGTGELFF.

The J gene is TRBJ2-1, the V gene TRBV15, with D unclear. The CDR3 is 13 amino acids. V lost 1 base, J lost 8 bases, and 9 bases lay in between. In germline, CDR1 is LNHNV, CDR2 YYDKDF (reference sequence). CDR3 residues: CATSRAGYDEQFF. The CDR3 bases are TGTGCCACCAGCAGAGCCGGGTACGATGAGCAGTTCTTC.

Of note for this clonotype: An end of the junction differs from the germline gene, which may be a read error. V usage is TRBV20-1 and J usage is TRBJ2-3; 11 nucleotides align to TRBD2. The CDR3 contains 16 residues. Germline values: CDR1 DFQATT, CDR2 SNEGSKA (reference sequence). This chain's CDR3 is CCARDLLAGGSDTQYF. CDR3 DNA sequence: TGCTGTGCTAGGGACTTGCTAGCGGGAGGATCCGATACGCAGTATTTT.

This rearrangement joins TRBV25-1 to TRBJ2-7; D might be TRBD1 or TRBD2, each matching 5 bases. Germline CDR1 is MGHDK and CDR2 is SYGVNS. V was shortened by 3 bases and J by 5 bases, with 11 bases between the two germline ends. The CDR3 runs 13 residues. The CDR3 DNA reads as TGTGCCAGCAGTGAGGTGAGGGGCAACGAGCAGTACTTC. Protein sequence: CASSEVRGNEQYF.

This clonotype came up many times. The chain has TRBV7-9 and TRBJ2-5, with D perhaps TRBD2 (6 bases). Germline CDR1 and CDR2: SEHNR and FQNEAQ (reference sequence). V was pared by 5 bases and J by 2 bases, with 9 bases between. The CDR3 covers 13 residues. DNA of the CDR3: TGTGCCAGCAGCATTGGAGGGCAAGAGACCCAGTACTTC. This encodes CASSIGGQETQYF.

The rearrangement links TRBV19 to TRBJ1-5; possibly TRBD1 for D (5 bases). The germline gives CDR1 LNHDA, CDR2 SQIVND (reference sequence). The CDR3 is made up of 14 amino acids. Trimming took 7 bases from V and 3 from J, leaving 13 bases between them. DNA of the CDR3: TGTGCCAGTACCGGCGACAGAATCAATCAGCCCCAGCATTTT. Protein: CASTGDRINQPQHF.

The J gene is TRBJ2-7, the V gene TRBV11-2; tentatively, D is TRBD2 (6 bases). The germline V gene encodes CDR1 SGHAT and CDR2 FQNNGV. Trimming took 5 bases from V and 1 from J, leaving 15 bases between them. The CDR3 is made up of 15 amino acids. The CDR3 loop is CASSRDLRTSYEQYF. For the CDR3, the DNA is TGTGCCAGCAGCCGGGACTTGAGGACGTCCTACGAGCAGTACTTC. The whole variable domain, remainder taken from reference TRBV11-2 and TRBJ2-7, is EAGVAQSPRYKIIEKRQSVAFWCNPISGHATLYWYQQILGQGPKLLIQFQNNGVVDDSQLPKDRFSAERLKGVDSTLKIQPAKLEDSAVYLCASSRDLRTSYEQYFGPGTRLTVT.

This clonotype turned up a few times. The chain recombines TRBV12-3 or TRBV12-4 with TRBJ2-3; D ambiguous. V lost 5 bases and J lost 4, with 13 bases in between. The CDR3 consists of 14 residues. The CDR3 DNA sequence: TGTGCCAGCAGTCGGCGTGAAGGAGCAGATACGCAGTATTTT. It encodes CASSRREGADTQYF.

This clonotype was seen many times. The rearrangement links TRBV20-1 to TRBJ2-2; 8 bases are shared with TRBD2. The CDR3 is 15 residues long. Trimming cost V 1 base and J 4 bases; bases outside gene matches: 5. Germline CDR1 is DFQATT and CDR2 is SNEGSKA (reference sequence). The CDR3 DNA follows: TGCAGTGCTAGAGCGCAGCGGGGGACCACCGGGGAGCTGTTTTTT. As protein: CSARAQRGTTGELFF.

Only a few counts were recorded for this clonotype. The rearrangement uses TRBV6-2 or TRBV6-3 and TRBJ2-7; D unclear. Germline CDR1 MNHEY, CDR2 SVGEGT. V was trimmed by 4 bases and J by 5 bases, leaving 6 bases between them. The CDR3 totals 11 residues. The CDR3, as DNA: TGTGCCAGCAGTTCTGGTCACGAGCAGTACTTC. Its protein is CASSSGHEQYF.

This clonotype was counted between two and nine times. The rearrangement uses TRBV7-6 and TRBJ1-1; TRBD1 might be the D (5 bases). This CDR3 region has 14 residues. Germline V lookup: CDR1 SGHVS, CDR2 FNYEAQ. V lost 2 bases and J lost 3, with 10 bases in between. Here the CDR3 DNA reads TGTGCCAGCAGCTTATTAGGAGGGGACACTGAAGCTTTCTTT. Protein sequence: CASSLLGGDTEAFF.

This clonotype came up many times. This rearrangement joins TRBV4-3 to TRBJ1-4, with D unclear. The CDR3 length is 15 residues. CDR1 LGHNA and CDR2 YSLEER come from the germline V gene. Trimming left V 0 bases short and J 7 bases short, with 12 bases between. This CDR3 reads CASSQDGTRGEKLFF. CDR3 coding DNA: TGCGCCAGCAGCCAAGATGGCACCCGGGGTGAAAAACTGTTTTTT.

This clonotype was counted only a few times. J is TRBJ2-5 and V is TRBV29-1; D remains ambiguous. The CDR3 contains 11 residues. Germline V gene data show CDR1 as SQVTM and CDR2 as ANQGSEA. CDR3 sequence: CSGGPQWTQYF. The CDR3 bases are TGCAGTGGCGGCCCCCAATGGACCCAGTACTTC.

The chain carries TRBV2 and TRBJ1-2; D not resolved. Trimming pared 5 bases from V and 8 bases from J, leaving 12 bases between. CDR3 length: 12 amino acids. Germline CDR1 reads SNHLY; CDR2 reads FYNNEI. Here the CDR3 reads CASSRDRGGYTF. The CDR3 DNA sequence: TGTGCCAGCAGTCGAGACCGAGGGGGCTACACCTTC. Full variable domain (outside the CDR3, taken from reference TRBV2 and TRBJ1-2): EPEVTQTPSHQVTQMGQEVILRCVPISNHLYFYWYRQILGQKVEFLVSFYNNEISEKSEIFDDQFSVERPDGSNFTLKIRSTKLEDSAMYFCASSRDRGGYTFGSGTRLTVV.

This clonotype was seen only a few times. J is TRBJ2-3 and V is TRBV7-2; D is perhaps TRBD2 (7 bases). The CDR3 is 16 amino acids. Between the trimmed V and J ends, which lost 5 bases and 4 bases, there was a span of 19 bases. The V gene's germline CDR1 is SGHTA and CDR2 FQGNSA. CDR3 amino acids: CASSHDRSGGPDTQYF. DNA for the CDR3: TGTGCCAGCAGCCATGATAGATCCGGGGGGCCAGATACGCAGTATTTT.

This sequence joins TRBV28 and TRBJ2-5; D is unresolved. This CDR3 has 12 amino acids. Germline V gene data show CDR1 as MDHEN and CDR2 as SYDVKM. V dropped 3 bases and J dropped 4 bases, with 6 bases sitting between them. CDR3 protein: CASSFLAETQYF. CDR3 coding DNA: TGTGCCAGCAGTTTCCTCGCAGAGACCCAGTACTTC.

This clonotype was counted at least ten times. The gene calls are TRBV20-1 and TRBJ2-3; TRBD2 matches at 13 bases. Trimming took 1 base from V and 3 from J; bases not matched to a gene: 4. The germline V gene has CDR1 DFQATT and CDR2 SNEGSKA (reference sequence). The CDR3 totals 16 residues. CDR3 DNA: TGCAGTGCTAGAGGGACTAGCGGGAGTGAGACAGATACGCAGTATTTT. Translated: CSARGTSGSETDTQYF.

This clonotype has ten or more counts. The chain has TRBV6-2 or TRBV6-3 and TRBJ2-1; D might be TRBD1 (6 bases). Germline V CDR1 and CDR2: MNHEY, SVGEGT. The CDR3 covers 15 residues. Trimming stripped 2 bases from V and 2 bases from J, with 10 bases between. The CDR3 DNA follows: TGTGCCAGCAGTTACCAGGGGACGACCTACAATGAGCAGTTCTTC. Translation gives CASSYQGTTYNEQFF.

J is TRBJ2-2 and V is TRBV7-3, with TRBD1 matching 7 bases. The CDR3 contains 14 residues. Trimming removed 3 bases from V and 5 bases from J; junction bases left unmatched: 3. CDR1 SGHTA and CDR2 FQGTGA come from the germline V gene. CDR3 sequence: CASSFTGVTGELFF. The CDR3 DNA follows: TGTGCCAGCAGCTTCACAGGGGTTACCGGGGAGCTGTTTTTT.

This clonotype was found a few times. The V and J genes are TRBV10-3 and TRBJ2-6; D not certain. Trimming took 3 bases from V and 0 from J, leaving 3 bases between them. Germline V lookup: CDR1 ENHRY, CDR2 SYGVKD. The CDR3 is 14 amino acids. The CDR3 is CAISDRSGANVLTF. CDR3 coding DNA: TGTGCCATCAGTGACCGCTCTGGGGCCAACGTCCTGACTTTC.

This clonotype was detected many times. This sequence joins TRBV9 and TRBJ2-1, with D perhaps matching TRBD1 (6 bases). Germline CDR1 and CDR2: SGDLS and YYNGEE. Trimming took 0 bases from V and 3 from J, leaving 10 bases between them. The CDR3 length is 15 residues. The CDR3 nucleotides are TGTGCCAGCAGCGTAGATAGGGGGAACTACAATGAGCAGTTCTTC. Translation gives CASSVDRGNYNEQFF. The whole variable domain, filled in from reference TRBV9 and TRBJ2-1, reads DSGVTQTPKHLITATGQRVTLRCSPRSGDLSVYWYQQSLDQGLQFLIQYYNGEERAKGNILERFSAQQFPDLHSELNLSSLELGDSALYFCASSVDRGNYNEQFFGPGTRLTVL.

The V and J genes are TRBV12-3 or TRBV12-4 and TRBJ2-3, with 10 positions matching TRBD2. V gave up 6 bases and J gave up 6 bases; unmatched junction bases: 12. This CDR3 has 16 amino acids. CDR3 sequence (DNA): TGTGCCAGCAGGCCGTCCACTAGCGGGGTTCTGGATACGCAGTATTTT. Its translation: CASRPSTSGVLDTQYF.

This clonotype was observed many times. CDR3 residues: CSAPPYGREETQYF. The CDR3 bases are TGCAGCGCCCCCCCCTACGGGAGGGAAGAGACCCAGTACTTC. The V call is TRBV29-1, the J call TRBJ2-5, with 8 positions matching TRBD2. J was trimmed by 3 bases and V by 7 bases; bases with no gene match: 10. This CDR3 comprises 14 residues. Germline CDR1 and CDR2: SQVTM and ANQGSEA.